This note documents a single T cell receptor beta chain sequence. The data derive from a study of blood T cell repertoires in COVID-19. Germline V lookup: CDR1 MGHRA, CDR2 YSYEKL. The CDR3 is made up of 17 amino acids. V was clipped by 0 bases and J by 7 bases; unmatched bases: 15. The table came from immunoSEQ multiplex PCR; TCRdb's copy has only in-frame clones and leaves some out. The sample yields around 50,000 clones, 70% to 90% seen once. The chain is built from TRBV4-1 and TRBJ2-7; 7 positions agree with TRBD2. The sequence was collected from a man aged 50 or older with active COVID-19. Sequenced: peripheral blood. The chain's CDR3 is CASSQEGEGVVGWEQYF. The CDR3 DNA follows: TGCGCCAGCAGCCAAGAGGGGGAGGGAGTAGTAGGCTGGGAGCAGTACTTC.